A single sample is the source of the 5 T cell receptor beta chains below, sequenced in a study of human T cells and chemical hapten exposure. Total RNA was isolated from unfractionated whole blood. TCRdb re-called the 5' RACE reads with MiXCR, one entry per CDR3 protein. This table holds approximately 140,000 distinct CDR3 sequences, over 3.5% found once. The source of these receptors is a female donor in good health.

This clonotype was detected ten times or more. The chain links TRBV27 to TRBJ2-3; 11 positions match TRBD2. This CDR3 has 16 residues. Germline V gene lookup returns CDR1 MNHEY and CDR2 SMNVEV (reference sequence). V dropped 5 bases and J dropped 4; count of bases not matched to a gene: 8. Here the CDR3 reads CASSKVAGGPPDTQYF. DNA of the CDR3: TGTGCCAGCAGTAAAGTAGCGGGGGGGCCGCCAGATACGCAGTATTTT.

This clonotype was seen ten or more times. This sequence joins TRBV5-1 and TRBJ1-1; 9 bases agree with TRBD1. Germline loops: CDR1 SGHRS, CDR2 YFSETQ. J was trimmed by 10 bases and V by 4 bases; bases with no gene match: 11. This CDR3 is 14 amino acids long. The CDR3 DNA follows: TGCGCCAGCAGCACCCGACAGGGGGAGTCGGGAGCTTTCTTT. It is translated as CASSTRQGESGAFF.

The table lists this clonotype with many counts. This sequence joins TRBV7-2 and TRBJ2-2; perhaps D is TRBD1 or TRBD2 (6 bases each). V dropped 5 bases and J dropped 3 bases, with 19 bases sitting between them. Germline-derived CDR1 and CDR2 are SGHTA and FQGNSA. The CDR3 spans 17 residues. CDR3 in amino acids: CASSAPWGRGDTGELFF. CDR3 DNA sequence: TGTGCCAGCAGCGCCCCGTGGGGGCGCGGGGACACCGGGGAGCTGTTTTTT.

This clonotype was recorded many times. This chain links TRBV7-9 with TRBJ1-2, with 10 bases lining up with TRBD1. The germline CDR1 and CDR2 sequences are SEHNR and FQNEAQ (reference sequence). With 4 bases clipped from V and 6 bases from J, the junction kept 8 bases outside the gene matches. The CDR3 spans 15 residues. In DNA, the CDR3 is TGTGCCAGCAGCTCCGGGCCTGGACAGGGGGATGGCTACACCTTC. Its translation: CASSSGPGQGDGYTF.

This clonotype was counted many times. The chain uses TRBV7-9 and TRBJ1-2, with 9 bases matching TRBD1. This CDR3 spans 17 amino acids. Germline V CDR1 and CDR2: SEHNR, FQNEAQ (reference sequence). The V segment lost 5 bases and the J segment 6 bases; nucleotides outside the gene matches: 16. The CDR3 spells CASSPLGTGIEPDGYTF. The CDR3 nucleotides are TGTGCCAGCAGCCCCTTAGGGACAGGGATAGAACCGGATGGCTACACCTTC.